The source of this TCR beta chain is a study of blood T cell repertoires in COVID-19. Study overall: The origin of the acute and convalescent COVID-19 samples was the United States, Italy and Spain. T cells, B-cell-depleted T cells, or PBMCs supplied cDNA or gDNA.

The V and J ends lost 6 bases and 1 base respectively, with 15 bases between them. Per germline, CDR1 LNHDA and CDR2 SQIVND (reference sequence). This CDR3 has 15 residues. Authors' methods: Scientists estimated how many nucleated cells there were by amplifying reference gene primers. Sequencing was performed with immunoSEQ multiplex PCR; in TCRdb, only in-frame clones are kept and a portion is missing. V, J and clone size are those of that table, while D and trimming were read from the DNA. The sample lists 10,000 to 15,000 clones, roughly nine tenths seen once, with around 22% in the top ten. Sequencing used peripheral blood. V usage is TRBV19 and J usage is TRBJ1-1; D is uncertain. This receptor was obtained from a woman in her sixties with active COVID-19. CDR3 DNA: TGTGCCAGTAGCTCCACGTGGCGGCAGAACACTGAAGCTTTCTTT. This sequence encodes CASSSTWRQNTEAFF.